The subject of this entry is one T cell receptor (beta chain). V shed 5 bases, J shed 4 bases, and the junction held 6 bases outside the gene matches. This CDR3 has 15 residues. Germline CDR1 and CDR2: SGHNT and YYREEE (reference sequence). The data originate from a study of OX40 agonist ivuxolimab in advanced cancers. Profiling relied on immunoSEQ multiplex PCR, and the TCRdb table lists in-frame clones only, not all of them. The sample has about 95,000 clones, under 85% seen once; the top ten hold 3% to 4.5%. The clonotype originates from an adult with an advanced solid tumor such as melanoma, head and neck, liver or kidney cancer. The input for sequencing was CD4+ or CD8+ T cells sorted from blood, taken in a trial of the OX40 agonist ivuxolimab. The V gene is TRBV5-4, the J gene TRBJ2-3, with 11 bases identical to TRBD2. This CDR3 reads CASRLAGGLPDTQYF. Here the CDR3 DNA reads TGTGCCAGCAGATTAGCGGGAGGGCTACCAGATACGCAGTATTTT.